This T cell receptor (beta chain) was identified in a study of blood T cell repertoires in COVID-19. Study overall: PBMCs, B-cell-depleted T cells, or T cells provided the cDNA or gDNA that made up the material.

Unmatched junction bases numbered 10, after V lost 2 bases and J lost 8 bases. CDR1 is SGHRS, CDR2 YFSETQ, per germline. The CDR3 is made up of 15 amino acids. Produced via immunoSEQ multiplex PCR; TCRdb's table is partial and in-frame only. The repertoire holds about 150,000 clones, with 90% as singletons. Source material: peripheral blood. The chain carries TRBV5-1 and TRBJ2-1; 7 bases are shared with TRBD2. This receptor was identified in a man between 50 and 59 years old with acute or convalescent COVID-19. CDR3 DNA sequence: TGCGCCAGCAGCTTCGAGGGACTACCTTGGCATGAGCAGTTCTTC. It specifies CASSFEGLPWHEQFF.